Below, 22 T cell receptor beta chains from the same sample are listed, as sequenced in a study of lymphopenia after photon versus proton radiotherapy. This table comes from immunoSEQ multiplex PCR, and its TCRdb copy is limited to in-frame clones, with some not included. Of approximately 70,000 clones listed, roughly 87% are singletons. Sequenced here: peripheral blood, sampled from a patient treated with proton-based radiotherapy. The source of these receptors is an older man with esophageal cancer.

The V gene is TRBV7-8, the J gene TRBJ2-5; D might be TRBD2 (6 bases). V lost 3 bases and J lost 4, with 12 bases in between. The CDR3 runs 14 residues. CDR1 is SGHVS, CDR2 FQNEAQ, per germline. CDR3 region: CASSFSGSGETQYF. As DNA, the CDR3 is TGTGCCAGCAGCTTTTCCGGGAGTGGAGAGACCCAGTACTTC.

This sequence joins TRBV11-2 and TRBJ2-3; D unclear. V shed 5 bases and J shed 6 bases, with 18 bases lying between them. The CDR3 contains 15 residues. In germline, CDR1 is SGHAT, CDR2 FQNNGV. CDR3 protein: CASSRGQILTDTQYF. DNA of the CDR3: TGTGCCAGCAGCCGCGGTCAGATTTTAACCGATACGCAGTATTTT.

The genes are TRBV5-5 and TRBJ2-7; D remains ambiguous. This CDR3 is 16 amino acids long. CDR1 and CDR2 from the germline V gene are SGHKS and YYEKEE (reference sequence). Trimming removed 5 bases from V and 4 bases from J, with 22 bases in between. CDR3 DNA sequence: TGTGCCAGCAGTTCAGGAAGACCGCCGACGGTATACGAGCAGTACTTC. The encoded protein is CASSSGRPPTVYEQYF.

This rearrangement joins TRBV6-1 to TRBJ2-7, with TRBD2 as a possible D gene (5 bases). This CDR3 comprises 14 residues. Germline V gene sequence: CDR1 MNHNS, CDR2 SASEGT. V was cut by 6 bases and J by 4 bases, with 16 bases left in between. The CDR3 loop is CASSTLRGLYEQYF. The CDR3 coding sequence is TGTGCCAGCAGCACCCTCAGAGGGCTTTACGAGCAGTACTTC.

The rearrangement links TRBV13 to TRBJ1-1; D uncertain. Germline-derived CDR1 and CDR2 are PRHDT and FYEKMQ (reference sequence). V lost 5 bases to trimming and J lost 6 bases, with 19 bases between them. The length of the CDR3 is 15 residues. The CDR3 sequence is CASSRTWVGIAEAFF. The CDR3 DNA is TGTGCCAGCAGCCGGACGTGGGTGGGGATCGCTGAAGCTTTCTTT.

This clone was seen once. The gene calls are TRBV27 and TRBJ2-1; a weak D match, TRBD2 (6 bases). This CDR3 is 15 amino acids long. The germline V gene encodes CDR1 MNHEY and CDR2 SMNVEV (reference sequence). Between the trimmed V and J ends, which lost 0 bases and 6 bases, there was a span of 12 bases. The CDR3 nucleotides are TGTGCCAGCAGTTTATCGGGACGGGGAGGCAATGAGCAGTTCTTC. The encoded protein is CASSLSGRGGNEQFF.

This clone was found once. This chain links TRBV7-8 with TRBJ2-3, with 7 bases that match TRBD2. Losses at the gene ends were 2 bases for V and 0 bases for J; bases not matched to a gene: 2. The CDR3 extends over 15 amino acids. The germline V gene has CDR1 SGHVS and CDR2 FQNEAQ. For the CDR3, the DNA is TGTGCCAGCAGCTTAAGCGGGACTAGCACAGATACGCAGTATTTT. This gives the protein CASSLSGTSTDTQYF.

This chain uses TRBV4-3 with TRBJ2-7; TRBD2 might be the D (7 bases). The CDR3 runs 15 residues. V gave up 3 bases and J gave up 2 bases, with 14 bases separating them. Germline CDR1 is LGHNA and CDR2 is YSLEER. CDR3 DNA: TGCGCCAGCAGCCAGGGGGGCGGGGGCGCCTACGAGCAGTACTTC. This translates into CASSQGGGGAYEQYF.

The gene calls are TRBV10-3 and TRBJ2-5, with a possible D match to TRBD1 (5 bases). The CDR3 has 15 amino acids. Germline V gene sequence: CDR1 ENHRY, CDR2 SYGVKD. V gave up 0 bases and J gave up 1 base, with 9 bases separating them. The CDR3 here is CAISESDTTQETQYF. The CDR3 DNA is TGTGCCATCAGTGAGTCGGACACGACCCAAGAGACCCAGTACTTC.

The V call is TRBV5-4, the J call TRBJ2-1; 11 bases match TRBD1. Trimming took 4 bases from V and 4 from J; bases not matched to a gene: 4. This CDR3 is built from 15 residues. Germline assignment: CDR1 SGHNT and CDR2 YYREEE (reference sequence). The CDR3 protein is CASSRGQGVYNEQFF. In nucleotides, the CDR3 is TGTGCCAGCAGCAGGGGACAGGGGGTTTACAATGAGCAGTTCTTC.

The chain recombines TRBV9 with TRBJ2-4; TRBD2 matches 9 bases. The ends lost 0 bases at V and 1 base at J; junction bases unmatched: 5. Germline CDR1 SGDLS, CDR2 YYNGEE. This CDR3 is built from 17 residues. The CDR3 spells CASSVGASGAAKNIQYF. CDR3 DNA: TGTGCCAGCAGCGTAGGGGCTAGCGGGGCGGCCAAAAACATTCAGTACTTC.

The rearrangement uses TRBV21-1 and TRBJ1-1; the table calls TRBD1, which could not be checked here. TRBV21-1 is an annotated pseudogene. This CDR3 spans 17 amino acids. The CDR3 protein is CASSKRRRGIGNTEAFF. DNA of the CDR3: TGTGCCAGCAGCAAACGGCGAAGGGGCATTGGGAACACTGAAGCTTTCTTT.

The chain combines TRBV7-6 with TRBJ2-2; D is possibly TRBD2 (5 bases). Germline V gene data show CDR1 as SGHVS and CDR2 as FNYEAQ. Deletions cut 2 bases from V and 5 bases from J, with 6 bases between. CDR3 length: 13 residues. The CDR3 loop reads CASSLSGTGELFF. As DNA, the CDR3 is TGTGCCAGCAGCTTATCGGGAACCGGGGAGCTGTTTTTT.

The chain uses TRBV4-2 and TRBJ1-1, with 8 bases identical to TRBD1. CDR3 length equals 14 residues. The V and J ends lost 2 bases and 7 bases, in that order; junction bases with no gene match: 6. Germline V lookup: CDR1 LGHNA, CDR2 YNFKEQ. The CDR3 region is CASSQYQGAGEAFF. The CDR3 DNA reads TGTGCCAGCAGCCAATATCAGGGGGCCGGTGAAGCTTTCTTT.

The CDR3 loop reads CASSSPSGSETQYF. As DNA, the CDR3 is TGCGCCAGCAGCTCCCCTAGCGGGAGTGAGACGCAGTATTTT. V gene TRBV5-1 combines with J gene TRBJ2-3; 10 bases fit TRBD2. V dropped 3 bases and J dropped 9; count of bases not matched to a gene: 7. The CDR3 has 14 amino acids. The germline V gene encodes CDR1 SGHRS and CDR2 YFSETQ.

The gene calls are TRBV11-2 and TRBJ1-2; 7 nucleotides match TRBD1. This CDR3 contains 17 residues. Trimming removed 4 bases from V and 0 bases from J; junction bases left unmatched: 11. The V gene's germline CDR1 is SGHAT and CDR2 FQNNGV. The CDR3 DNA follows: TGTGCCAGCAGCTCCTACAGGGGATTAAAATCTAACTATGGCTACACCTTC. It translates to CASSSYRGLKSNYGYTF.

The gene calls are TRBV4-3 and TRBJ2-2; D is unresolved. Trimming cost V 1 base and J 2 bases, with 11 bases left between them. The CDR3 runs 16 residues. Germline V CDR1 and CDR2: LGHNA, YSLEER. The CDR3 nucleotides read TGCGCCAGCAGCCAAGTAGTAGCTAGAAACACCGGGGAGCTGTTTTTT. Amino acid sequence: CASSQVVARNTGELFF.

This CDR3 is CASSMGPYSGNTIYF. The CDR3 DNA reads TGTGCCAGTAGTATGGGACCTTACTCTGGAAACACCATATATTTT. The V call is TRBV19, the J call TRBJ1-3; D is possibly TRBD1 (5 bases). In germline, CDR1 is LNHDA, CDR2 SQIVND (reference sequence). The V end lost 3 bases, the J end lost 0 bases, and 9 bases lay between the germline ends. CDR3 length: 15 residues.

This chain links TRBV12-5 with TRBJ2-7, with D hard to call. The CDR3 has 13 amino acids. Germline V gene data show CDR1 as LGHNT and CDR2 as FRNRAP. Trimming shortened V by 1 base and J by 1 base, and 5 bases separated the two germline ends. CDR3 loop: CASGLDSSYEQYF. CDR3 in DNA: TGTGCTAGTGGTTTGGACTCGTCCTACGAGCAGTACTTC.

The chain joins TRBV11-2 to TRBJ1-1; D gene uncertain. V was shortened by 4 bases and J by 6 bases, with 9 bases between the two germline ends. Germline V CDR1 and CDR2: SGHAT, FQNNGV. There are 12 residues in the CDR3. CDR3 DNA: TGTGCCAGCAGCTACGTTCCCCCTGAAGCTTTCTTT. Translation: CASSYVPPEAFF.

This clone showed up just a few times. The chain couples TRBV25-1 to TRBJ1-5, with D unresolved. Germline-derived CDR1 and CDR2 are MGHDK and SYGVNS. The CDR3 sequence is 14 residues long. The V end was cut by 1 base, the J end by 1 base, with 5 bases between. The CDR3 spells CASSESGSNQPQHF. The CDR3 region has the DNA TGTGCCAGCAGTGAATCGGGGAGCAATCAGCCCCAGCATTTT.

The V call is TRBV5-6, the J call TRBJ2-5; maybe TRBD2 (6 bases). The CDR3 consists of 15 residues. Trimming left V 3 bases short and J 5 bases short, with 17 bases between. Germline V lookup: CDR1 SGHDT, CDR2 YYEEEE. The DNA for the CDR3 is TGTGCCAGCAGCTCCCCGGCGGGGTCGGGTGAGACCCAGTACTTC. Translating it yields CASSSPAGSGETQYF. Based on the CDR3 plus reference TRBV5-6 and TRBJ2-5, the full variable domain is DAGVTQSPTHLIKTRGQQVTLRCSPKSGHDTVSWYQQALGQGPQFIFQYYEEEERQRGNFPDRFSGHQFPNYSSELNVNALLLGDSALYLCASSSPAGSGETQYFGPGTRLLVL.